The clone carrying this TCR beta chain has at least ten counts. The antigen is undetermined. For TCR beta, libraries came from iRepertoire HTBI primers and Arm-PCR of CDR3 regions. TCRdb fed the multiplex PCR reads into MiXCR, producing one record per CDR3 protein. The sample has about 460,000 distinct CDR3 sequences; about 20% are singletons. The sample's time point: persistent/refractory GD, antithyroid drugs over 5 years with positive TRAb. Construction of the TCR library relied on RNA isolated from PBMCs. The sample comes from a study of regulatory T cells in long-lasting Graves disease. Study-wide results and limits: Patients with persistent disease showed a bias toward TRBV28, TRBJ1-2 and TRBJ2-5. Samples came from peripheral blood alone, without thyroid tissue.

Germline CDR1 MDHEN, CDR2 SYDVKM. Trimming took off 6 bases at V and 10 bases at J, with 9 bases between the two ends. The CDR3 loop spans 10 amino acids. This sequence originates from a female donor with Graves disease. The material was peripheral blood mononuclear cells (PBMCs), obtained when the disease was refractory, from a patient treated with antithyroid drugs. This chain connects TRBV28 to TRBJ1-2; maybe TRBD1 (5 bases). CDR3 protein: CASRGVVYTF. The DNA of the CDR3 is TGTGCCAGCAGGGGGGTAGTCTACACCTTC.